This T cell receptor beta chain was documented in a study of CD8 T cells in Susac syndrome. Findings and caveats of the study: By the study's own acknowledgment, its TCR sequencing and HLA analysis included relatively few individuals.

Worth noting for this clonotype: As yet, its antigen is unknown.

Between the trimmed V and J ends, which lost 0 bases and 2 bases, there was a span of 24 bases. This CDR3 is 20 amino acids long. Germline V gene lookup returns CDR1 LGHNA and CDR2 YNFKEQ. When the RNA was reverse transcribed, random hexamers were used with an input of about 0.5 to 1 ug. An immunoSEQ multiplex PCR amplified TCR beta CDR3 over 54 Vbeta and 13 Jbeta. TCRdb ran MiXCR on the immunoSEQ multiplex PCR reads and lists one entry per CDR3 protein. The repertoire holds about 120,000 distinct CDR3 sequences, with 90% to 95% as singletons. From blood CD8+ and CD4+ T cells, the TCR beta chain was sequenced. It was negative isolation that provided the CD8+ and CD4+ T cells, whereas TEMRA cells were enriched by FACS.

The chain joins TRBV4-2 to TRBJ2-3; weak D call: TRBD2 (5 bases). Input material: CD4+ T cells from PBMCs. The TCR was taken from a human donor with multiple sclerosis. CDR3 nucleotides: TGTGCCAGCAGCCAAGAGGCTAGCCACAACAACTATCGGGACACAGATACGCAGTATTTT. Translation: CASSQEASHNNYRDTDTQYF.